The T cell receptor (beta chain) described here comes from a study of response to subunit inactivated influenza vaccine. Using its own MiXCR run on the RT-PCR reads, TCRdb lists one record per CDR3 protein. The sample lists under 950,000 distinct CDR3 sequences, 21% seen once, with 10% to 13% in the top ten. The table lists this clonotype with a count of one. Germline and junction disagree at one end, which may indicate a read error. CDR1 is SSHAT and CDR2 is FNYEAQ in the germline V gene (reference sequence). The CDR3 has 15 residues. The chain recombines TRBV7-7 with TRBJ2-2, with 7 positions matching TRBD1. Sequencing was performed on PBMCs from blood, taken 5 to 6 days after vaccination. The sequence was collected from a man aged 45 to 65 who received an inactivated influenza vaccine. The CDR3 protein is CASSFSTGYTGELFF. The CDR3 bases are TGTGCTAGCAGCTTCTCGACAGGGTATACCGGGGAGCTGTTTTTT.